Below, 4 T cell receptor beta chains from the same sample are listed, as sequenced in a study of T cells in Graves' hyperthyroidism and ophthalmopathy. RNA transcripts were the template for amplifying TCR beta CDR3 regions. TCR CDR3 underwent first-round RT-PCR with the HTBI primer set. TCRdb recomputed calls from the multiplex PCR reads with MiXCR, one row per CDR3 protein. Among about 610,000 distinct CDR3 sequences listed, approximately 15% were seen once. Sequenced material: blood. Every receptor here comes from a woman aged 40-49 years with Graves' ophthalmopathy.

CDR3 residues: CAISASLEAEQYF. CDR3 sequence (DNA): TGTGCCATCAGTGCATCTCTCGAAGCCGAGCAGTACTTC. V usage is TRBV10-3 and J usage is TRBJ2-7; no firm D call. The CDR3 sequence is 13 residues long. V gave up 4 bases and J gave up 6 bases, with 13 bases separating them. The germline V gene has CDR1 ENHRY and CDR2 SYGVKD.

This clonotype was counted many times. The chain links TRBV5-1 to TRBJ1-1; TRBD1 matches 8 bases. Germline CDR1 and CDR2: SGHRS and YFSETQ. CDR3 size: 15 residues. V gave up 5 bases and J gave up 6 bases; unmatched junction bases: 12. CDR3 coding DNA: TGCGCCAGCAGTTCTGCGGACAGGGTTGTCGCTGAAGCTTTCTTT. This translates into CASSSADRVVAEAFF.

This clonotype showed up just a few times. The V and J genes are TRBV4-1 and TRBJ2-5, with TRBD2 matching 8 bases. The CDR3 totals 18 residues. The V gene's germline CDR1 is MGHRA and CDR2 YSYEKL. The ends lost 2 bases at V and 4 bases at J; junction bases unmatched: 15. This CDR3 is CASSQHGSGGRRAETQYF. CDR3 nucleotides: TGCGCCAGCAGCCAACATGGCTCGGGGGGGAGGCGGGCAGAGACCCAGTACTTC.

This clonotype was observed many times. The chain joins TRBV6-5 to TRBJ2-2; no clear D gene. Germline CDR1 reads MNHEY; CDR2 reads SVGAGI. This CDR3 has 12 amino acids. The V gene lost 8 bases and the J gene lost 3 bases, with 7 bases spanning the gap. CDR3 protein: CASGLDTGELFF. The CDR3 DNA sequence: TGTGCCAGCGGCCTAGACACCGGGGAGCTGTTTTTT.